This T cell receptor (beta chain) was recovered during a study of persistence of HIV-infected CD4 T cells. Regarding the study as a whole: Antigen-responding cells were enriched for degenerate expanded CDR3beta sequences. Bulk TCR data could not be restricted to HIV-1-infected CMV-responding cells.

On this clone: The target antigen is unknown.

This CDR3 contains 15 residues. Per germline, CDR1 SQVTM and CDR2 ANQGSEA. Trimming left V 6 bases short and J 9 bases short, with 23 bases between. The libraries were made with immunoSEQ version 4 in survey mode. The repertoire was sequenced with immunoSEQ multiplex PCR; TCRdb's copy has only in-frame clones and lacks some. In the table there are tens of thousands of clones, roughly 78% of which are singletons. The stimulus was lysate of CMV-infected fibroblasts, around 10 ug/mL. Sorted nonresponding memory CD4+ T cells were CD40L-negative, CD69-negative, CD45RO-high. Undetectable plasma HIV-1 RNA below 50 copies/mL lasted at least 4 years. Before stimulation, PBMCs underwent CD8+ T cell depletion.

The sample was CD4+ T cells sorted from PBMCs after approximately 18-hour stimulation, taken from a patient who received antiretroviral therapy. The chain couples TRBV29-1 to TRBJ2-2; D is possibly TRBD1 (6 bases). The sequence derives from an adult man with HIV who was CMV-seropositive. The DNA for the CDR3 is TGCAGCGTCTGGGGAACCCAGGGGATTGGCCGGGAGCTGTTTTTT. As protein: CSVWGTQGIGRELFF.